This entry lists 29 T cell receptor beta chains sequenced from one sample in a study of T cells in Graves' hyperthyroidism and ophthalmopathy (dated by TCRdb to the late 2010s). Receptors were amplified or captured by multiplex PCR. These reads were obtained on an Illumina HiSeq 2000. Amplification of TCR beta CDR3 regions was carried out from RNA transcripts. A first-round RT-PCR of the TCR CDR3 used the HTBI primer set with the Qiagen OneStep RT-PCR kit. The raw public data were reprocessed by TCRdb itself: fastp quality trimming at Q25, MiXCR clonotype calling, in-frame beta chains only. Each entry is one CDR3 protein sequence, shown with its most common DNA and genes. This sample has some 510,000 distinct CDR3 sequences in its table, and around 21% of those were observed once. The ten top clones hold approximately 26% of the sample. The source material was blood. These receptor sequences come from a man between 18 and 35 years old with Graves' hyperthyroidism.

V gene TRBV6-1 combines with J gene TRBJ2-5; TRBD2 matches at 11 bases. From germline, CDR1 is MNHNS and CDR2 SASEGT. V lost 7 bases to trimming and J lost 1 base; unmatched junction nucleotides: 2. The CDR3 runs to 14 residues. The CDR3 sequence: CASTSGGSQETQYF. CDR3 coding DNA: TGTGCCAGCACTAGCGGGGGGTCCCAAGAGACCCAGTACTTC.

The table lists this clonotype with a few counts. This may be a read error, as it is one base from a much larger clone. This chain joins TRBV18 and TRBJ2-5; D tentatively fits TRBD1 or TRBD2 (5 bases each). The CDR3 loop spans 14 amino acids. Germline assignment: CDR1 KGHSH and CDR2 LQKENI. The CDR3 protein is CASSPRREQEAQYF. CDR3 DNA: TGTGCCAGCTCACCACGCAGGGAGCAAGAGGCCCAGTACTTC.

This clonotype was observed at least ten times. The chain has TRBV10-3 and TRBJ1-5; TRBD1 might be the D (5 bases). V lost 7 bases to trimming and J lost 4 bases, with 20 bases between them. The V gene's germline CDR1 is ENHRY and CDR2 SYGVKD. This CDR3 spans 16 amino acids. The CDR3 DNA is TGTGCCATCACCACCCCCAGGGCGGAGGGAAATCAGCCCCAGCATTTT. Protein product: CAITTPRAEGNQPQHF.

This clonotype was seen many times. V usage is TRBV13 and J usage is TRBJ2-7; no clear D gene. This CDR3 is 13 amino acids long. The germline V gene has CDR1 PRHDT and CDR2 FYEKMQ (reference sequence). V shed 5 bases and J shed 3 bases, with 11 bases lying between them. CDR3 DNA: TGTGCCAGCAGCCCCAAGGGTAGCTACGAGCAGTACTTC. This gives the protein CASSPKGSYEQYF.

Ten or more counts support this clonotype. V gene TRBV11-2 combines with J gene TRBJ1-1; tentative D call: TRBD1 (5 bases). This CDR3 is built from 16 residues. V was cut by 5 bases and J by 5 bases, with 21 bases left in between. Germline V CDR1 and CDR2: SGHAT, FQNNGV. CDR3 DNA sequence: TGTGCCAGCAGCCTAATTGGGGCAGTATTGGGAACTGAAGCTTTCTTT. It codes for CASSLIGAVLGTEAFF.

CDR3 sequence reads: CATSGTYGEAFF. CDR3 sequence (DNA): TGTGCCACCAGTGGGACATATGGTGAAGCTTTCTTT. The V call is TRBV24-1, the J call TRBJ1-1; possibly TRBD1 for D (5 bases). With 5 bases removed from V and 7 bases from J, the gap between germline ends came to 10 bases. This CDR3 contains 12 residues. Germline V gene data show CDR1 as KGHDR and CDR2 as SFDVKD.

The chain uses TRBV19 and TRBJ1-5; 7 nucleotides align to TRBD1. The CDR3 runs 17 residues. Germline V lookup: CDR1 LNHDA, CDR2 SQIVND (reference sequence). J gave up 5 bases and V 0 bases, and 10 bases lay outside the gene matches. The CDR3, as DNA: TGTGCCAGTAGTATAGATCCGACAGGGTTGACGGATCAGCCCCAGCATTTT. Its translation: CASSIDPTGLTDQPQHF.

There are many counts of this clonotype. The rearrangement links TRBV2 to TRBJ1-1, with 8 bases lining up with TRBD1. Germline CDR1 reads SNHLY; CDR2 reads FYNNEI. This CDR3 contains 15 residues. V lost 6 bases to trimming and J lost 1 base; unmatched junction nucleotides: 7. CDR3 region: CASRPLQGENTEAFF. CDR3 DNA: TGTGCCAGCAGGCCTTTACAGGGGGAGAACACTGAAGCTTTCTTT.

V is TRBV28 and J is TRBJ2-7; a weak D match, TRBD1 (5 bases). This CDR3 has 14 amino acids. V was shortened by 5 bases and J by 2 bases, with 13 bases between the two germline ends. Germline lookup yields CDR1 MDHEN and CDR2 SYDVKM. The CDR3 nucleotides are TGTGCCAGCAGTGAAAAAGGGGTCACCTACGAGCAGTACTTC. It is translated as CASSEKGVTYEQYF.

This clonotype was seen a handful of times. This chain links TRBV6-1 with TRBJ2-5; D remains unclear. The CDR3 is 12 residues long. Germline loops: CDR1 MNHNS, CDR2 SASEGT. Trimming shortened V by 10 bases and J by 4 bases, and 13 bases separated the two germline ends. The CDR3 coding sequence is TGTGCCATTCATTGGACGGGAGAGACCCAGTACTTC. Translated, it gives CAIHWTGETQYF.

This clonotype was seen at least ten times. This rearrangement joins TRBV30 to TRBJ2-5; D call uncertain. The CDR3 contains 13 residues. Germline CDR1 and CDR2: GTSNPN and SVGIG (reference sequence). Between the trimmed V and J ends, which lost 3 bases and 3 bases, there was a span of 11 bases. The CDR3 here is CAWSGFSKETQYF. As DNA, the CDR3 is TGTGCCTGGAGCGGTTTCAGTAAAGAGACCCAGTACTTC.

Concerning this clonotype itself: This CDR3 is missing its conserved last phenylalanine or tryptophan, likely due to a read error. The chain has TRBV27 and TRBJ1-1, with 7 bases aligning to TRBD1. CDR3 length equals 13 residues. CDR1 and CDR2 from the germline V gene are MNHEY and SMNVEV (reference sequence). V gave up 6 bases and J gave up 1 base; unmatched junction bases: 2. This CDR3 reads CASRDRENTEAFL. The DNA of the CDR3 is TGTGCCAGCAGAGACAGGGAGAACACTGAAGCTTTCTTG.

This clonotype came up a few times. This CDR3 reads CASSLMSGGGYEQYF. CDR3 nucleotides: TGTGCCAGCAGTCTCATGAGCGGTGGAGGCTACGAGCAGTACTTC. J is TRBJ2-7 and V is TRBV28; maybe TRBD2 (5 bases). Germline V gives CDR1 MDHEN, CDR2 SYDVKM. Trimming shortened V by 5 bases and J by 3 bases, and 17 bases separated the two germline ends. This CDR3 region has 15 residues.

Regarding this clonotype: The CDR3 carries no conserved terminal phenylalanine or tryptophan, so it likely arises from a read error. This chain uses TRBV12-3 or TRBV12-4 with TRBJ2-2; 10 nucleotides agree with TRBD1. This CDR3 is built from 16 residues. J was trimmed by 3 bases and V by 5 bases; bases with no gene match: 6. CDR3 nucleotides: TGTGCCAGCAGTCCAGACAGGGGGCGAGACACCGGGGAGCTGTTTTTG. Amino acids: CASSPDRGRDTGELFL.

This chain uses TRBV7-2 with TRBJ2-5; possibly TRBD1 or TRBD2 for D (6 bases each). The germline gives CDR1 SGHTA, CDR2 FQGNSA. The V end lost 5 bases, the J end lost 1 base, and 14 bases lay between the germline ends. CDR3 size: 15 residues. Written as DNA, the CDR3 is TGTGCCAGCAGCCCGAGAGGGGGGTCCCAAGAGACCCAGTACTTC. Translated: CASSPRGGSQETQYF.

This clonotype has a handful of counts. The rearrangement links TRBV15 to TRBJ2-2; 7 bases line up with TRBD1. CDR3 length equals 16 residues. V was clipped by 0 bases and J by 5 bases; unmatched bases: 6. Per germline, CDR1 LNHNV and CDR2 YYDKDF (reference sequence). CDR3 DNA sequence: TGTGCCACCAGCAGAGAGACAGGGAGTAGAACCGGGGAGCTGTTTTTT. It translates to CATSRETGSRTGELFF.

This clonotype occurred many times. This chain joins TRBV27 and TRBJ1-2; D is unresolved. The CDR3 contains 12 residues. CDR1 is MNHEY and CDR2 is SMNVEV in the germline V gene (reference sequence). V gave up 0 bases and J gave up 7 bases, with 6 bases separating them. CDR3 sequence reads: CASSLSGSGYTF. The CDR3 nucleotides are TGTGCCAGCAGTTTATCGGGCTCTGGCTACACCTTC.

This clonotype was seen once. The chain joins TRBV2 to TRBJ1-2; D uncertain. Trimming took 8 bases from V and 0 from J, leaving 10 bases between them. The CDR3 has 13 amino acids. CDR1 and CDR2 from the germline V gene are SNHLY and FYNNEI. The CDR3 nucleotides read TGTGCCAGCGAAGGGCAGACTAACTATGGCTACACCTTC. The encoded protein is CASEGQTNYGYTF.

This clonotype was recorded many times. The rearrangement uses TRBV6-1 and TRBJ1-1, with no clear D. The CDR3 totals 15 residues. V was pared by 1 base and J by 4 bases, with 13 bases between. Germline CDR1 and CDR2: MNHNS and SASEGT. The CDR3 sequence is CASSEVPGYSTEAFF. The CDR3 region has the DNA TGTGCCAGCAGTGAAGTTCCGGGGTACAGCACTGAAGCTTTCTTT.

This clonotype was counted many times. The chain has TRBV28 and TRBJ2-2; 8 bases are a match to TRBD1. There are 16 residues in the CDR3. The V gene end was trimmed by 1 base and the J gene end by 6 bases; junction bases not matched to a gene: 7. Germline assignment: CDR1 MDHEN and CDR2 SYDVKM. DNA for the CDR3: TGTGCCAGCAGTTTATACGGACAGGGAAGTCCCGGGGAGCTGTTTTTT. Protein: CASSLYGQGSPGELFF.

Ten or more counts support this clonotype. The CDR3 DNA is TGTGCCAGCAGTGAACCTGACAGGGCCCACGAGCAGTACTTC. The encoded protein is CASSEPDRAHEQYF. The chain uses TRBV12-3 or TRBV12-4 and TRBJ2-7, with 7 bases aligning to TRBD1. The CDR3 is 14 amino acids. V lost 5 bases to trimming and J lost 5 bases; unmatched junction nucleotides: 9.

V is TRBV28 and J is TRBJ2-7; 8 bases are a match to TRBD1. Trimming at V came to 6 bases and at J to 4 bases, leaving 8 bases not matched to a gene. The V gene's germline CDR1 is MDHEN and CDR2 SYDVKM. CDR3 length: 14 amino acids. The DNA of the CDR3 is TGTGCCAGCAGAAACAGGGGGTCGCGGTACGAGCAGTACTTC. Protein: CASRNRGSRYEQYF.

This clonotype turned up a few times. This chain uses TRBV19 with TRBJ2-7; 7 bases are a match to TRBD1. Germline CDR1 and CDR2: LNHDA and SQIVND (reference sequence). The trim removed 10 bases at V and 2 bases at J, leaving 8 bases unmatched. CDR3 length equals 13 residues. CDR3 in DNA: TGTGCCACTTCGACAGGGCTTACCTACGAGCAGTACTTC. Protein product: CATSTGLTYEQYF.

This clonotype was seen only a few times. The CDR3 DNA sequence: TGCAGCGTCGCTTTTAGAGGGCGGGGGGACCTCTCCTACGAGCAGTACTTC. It is translated as CSVAFRGRGDLSYEQYF. The rearrangement joins TRBV29-1 to TRBJ2-7; 8 positions agree with TRBD2. Per the germline V gene, CDR1 is SQVTM and CDR2 is ANQGSEA. There are 17 residues in the CDR3. V lost 6 bases, J lost 0 bases, and 16 bases stayed unmatched.

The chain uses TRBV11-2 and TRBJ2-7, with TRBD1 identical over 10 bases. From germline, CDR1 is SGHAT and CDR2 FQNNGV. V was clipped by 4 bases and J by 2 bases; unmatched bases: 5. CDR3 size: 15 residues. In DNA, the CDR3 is TGTGCCAGCAGCTGGACCGGGACAGGGGCCTACGAGCAGTACTTC. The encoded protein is CASSWTGTGAYEQYF. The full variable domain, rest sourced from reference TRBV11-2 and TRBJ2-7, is EAGVAQSPRYKIIEKRQSVAFWCNPISGHATLYWYQQILGQGPKLLIQFQNNGVVDDSQLPKDRFSAERLKGVDSTLKIQPAKLEDSAVYLCASSWTGTGAYEQYFGPGTRLTVT.

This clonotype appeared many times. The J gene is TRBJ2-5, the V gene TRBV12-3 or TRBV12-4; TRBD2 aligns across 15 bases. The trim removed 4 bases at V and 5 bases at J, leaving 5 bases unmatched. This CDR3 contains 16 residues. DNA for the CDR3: TGTGCCAGCAGTTCCCGAGGACTAGCGGGGGGGGAGACCCAGTACTTC. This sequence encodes CASSSRGLAGGETQYF.

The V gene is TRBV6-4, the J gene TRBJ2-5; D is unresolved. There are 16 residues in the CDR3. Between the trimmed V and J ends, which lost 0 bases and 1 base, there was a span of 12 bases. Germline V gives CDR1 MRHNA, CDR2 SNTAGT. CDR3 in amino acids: CASSDSKSGPQETQYF. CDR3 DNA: TGTGCCAGCAGTGACTCGAAATCTGGACCCCAAGAGACCCAGTACTTC.

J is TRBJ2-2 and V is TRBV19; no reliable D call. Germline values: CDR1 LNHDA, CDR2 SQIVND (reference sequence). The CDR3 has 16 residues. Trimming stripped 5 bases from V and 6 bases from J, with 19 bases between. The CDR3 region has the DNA TGTGCCAGTAGTGGAGTAATGGGTTCTATCGCCGGGGAGCTGTTTTTT. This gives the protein CASSGVMGSIAGELFF.

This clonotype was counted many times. The CDR3: CASSDPIRTGGNTEAFF. CDR3 bases: TGTGCCAGCAGTGACCCCATACGGACAGGGGGAAACACTGAAGCTTTCTTT. The V call is TRBV25-1, the J call TRBJ1-1, with TRBD1 identical over 10 bases. Losses at the gene ends were 3 bases for V and 2 bases for J; bases not matched to a gene: 9. Germline CDR1 is MGHDK and CDR2 is SYGVNS. The CDR3 has 17 amino acids.